The 19 T cell receptor beta chains reported below all come from one sample, sequenced in a study of CD8+ T cells in alopecia areata. The sequencing template was cDNA reverse transcribed from extracted RNA. Assay used: immunoSEQ multiplex PCR; TCRdb lists only in-frame clones, some missing. The sample holds about 120,000 clones, and no clone turns up only once. Sequenced: lesional skin. The receptors originated from a C3H/HeJ mouse with alopecia areata. MHC haplotype of the mouse line: H2-k.

This clone was found many times. Mouse names are used for the genes. The read finishes 4 residues shy of the CDR3 end, and the germline J gene is used to complete it. The chain carries TRBV13-3 and TRBJ2-3; no definite D call. Germline V gene sequence: CDR1 NNHDY, CDR2 SYVADS. The CDR3 sequence is 15 residues long. V was clipped by 0 bases and J by 0 bases, with 8 bases between them. The covered CDR3 bases are TGTGCCAGCAGTGATGCACAGAAGAGTGCAGAA. It codes for CASSDAQKSAE. The full CDR3 protein is CASSDAQKSAETLYF.

This clone was detected a few times. Mouse names are used for the genes. The read finishes 4 residues shy of the CDR3 end, and the germline J gene is used to complete it. The gene calls are TRBV1 and TRBJ1-4; the match to TRBD1 covers 8 bases. The CDR3 contains 15 residues. Germline CDR1 is NSQYPW and CDR2 is LRSPGD (reference sequence). The sequenced CDR3 bases are TGCACCTGCAGTACACGACAGGGGCGGGTCGAA. Amino acid sequence: CTCSTRQGRVE. The whole CDR3 protein is CTCSTRQGRVERLFF.

A remark on this clone: Gene names follow the mouse nomenclature. The sequence runs out 4 residues before the end of the CDR3; the remainder is reconstructed from the germline J gene. The chain carries TRBV13-3 and TRBJ2-1, with TRBD2 matching 9 bases. This CDR3 is 17 amino acids long. CDR1 NNHDY and CDR2 SYVADS come from the germline V gene. The J segment lost 1 base and the V segment lost 2 bases, leaving 7 bases of the junction unmatched. CDR3 sequence: CASSEPGLGSNYAEQFF. The sequenced CDR3 bases are TGTGCCAGCAGTGAACCCGGACTGGGGTCAAACTATGCT.

This clone was seen only a few times. Gene and germline names: mouse. The read terminates 4 residues ahead of where the CDR3 ends, so the germline J gene completes it. V is TRBV1 and J is TRBJ1-1, with a tentative D call TRBD1 (5 bases). This CDR3 region has 15 residues. The germline gives CDR1 NSQYPW, CDR2 LRSPGD (reference sequence). The V end lost 0 bases, the J end lost 4 bases, and 12 bases lay between the germline ends. CDR3 in amino acids: CTCSADSGKVTEVFF. The sequenced CDR3 bases are TGCACCTGCAGTGCAGATTCAGGGAAGGTCACA. The whole variable domain, remainder taken from reference TRBV1 and TRBJ1-1, is VTLLEQNPRWRLVPRGQAVNLRCILKNSQYPWMSWYQQDLQKQLQWLFTLRSPGDKEVKSLPGADYLATRVTDTELRLQVANMSQGRTLYCTCSADSGKVTEVFFGKGTRLTVV.

For this clone: Genes here carry mouse names. The missing CDR3 end, 4 residues past where the read stops, is filled in from the germline J gene. V usage is TRBV1 and J usage is TRBJ2-1; TRBD1 aligns across 10 bases. The CDR3 loop spans 14 amino acids. CDR1 NSQYPW and CDR2 LRSPGD come from the germline V gene (reference sequence). CDR3: CTCSGDRGGAEQFF. CDR3 DNA (partial): TGCACCTGCAGTGGGGACAGGGGAGGGGCT.

This clone appeared a few times. Mouse gene names and germline throughout. The CDR3 is cut off 4 residues early in the read; its end comes from the germline J gene. The V gene is TRBV13-3, the J gene TRBJ2-3; perhaps TRBD1 as D (7 bases). The germline V and J ends were trimmed by 1 base and 2 bases, with 11 bases remaining between them. CDR1 is NNHDY, CDR2 SYVADS, per germline. The CDR3 totals 15 residues. This CDR3 reads CASSDRGRHAETLYF. The CDR3 DNA, read in part, is TGTGCCAGCAGTGATAGGGGGCGCCATGCAGAA.

Remarks on this clone: Any gene name here is a mouse gene name. The observed sequence ends 4 residues before the CDR3 terminus, with the missing tail filled in from the germline J gene. The V gene is TRBV17, the J gene TRBJ2-1, with a tentative D call TRBD1 (5 bases). CDR1 is MNHDT and CDR2 is YYDKIL in the germline V gene. This CDR3 is 16 amino acids long. The germline V and J ends were trimmed by 2 bases and 0 bases, with 11 bases remaining between them. The part of the CDR3 DNA that was read is TGTGCTAGCAGTAGACCCCAGGGTAATAACTATGCT. Its translation is CASSRPQGNNYA. The whole CDR3 sequence reads CASSRPQGNNYAEQFF.

Turning to this clone: Genes and germline are mouse. The read halts 4 residues ahead of the CDR3 end, with the missing end drawn from the germline J gene. The chain joins TRBV13-3 to TRBJ1-2; 8 nucleotides align to TRBD1. The CDR3 sequence is 14 residues long. Germline V lookup: CDR1 NNHDY, CDR2 SYVADS. CDR3 sequence reads: CASSDARGRSDYTF. The sequenced CDR3 bases are TGTGCCAGCAGTGATGCCAGGGGGCGGTCC.

On this clone: These gene names are mouse names. The read stops 4 residues short of the end of the CDR3; the missing end is completed from the germline J gene. The gene calls are TRBV13-2 and TRBJ1-4; D is possibly TRBD1 (6 bases). The CDR3 loop spans 14 amino acids. In germline, CDR1 is NNHNN, CDR2 SYGAGS (reference sequence). The DNA read from the CDR3 is TGTGCCAGCGGTGATCGGACAGATGGCGAA. Translation gives CASGDRTDGE. In full, the CDR3 is CASGDRTDGERLFF.

Ten or more counts support this clone. Genes and germline come from the mouse. Read sequence stops 4 residues before the CDR3 end, and the germline J gene provides the missing end. J is TRBJ1-2 and V is TRBV19; 10 bases line up with TRBD1. The CDR3 covers 14 residues. V trimming: 4 bases; J trimming: 1 base; junction bases outside the gene matches: 1. Germline V gives CDR1 FNHDT, CDR2 SITEND (reference sequence). CDR3 sequence reads: CASSRDRGNSDYTF. CDR3 bases read: TGTGCCAGCAGTCGGGACAGGGGAAACTCC.

This clone has only a few counts. Genes and germline are mouse. The DNA ends 4 residues before the CDR3 does, and the rest of the CDR3 is filled in from the germline J gene. The V gene is TRBV14, the J gene TRBJ2-7; perhaps TRBD1 as D (6 bases). The CDR3 sequence is 13 residues long. The germline V gene has CDR1 SGHDT and CDR2 FRDEAV. The CDR3 here is CASSSRDIYEQYF. Incomplete CDR3 DNA: TGTGCCAGCAGTTCCCGGGACATATAT. Based on the CDR3 plus reference TRBV14 and TRBJ2-7, the full variable domain is EAGVTQSPRYAVLQEGQAVSFWCDPISGHDTLYWYQQPRDQGPQLLVYFRDEAVIDNSQLPSDRFSAVRPKGTNSTLKIQSAKQGDTATYLCASSSRDIYEQYFGPGTRLTVL.

Notes on this clone: Gene labels here are mouse ones. This chain's CDR3 is CASRPTGGEEVFF. The sequenced CDR3 bases are TGTGCCAGCAGACCTACAGGGGGAGAA. The V and J genes are TRBV13-3 and TRBJ1-1, with 8 bases matching TRBD1. The read finishes 4 residues shy of the CDR3 end, and the germline J gene is used to complete it. The germline gives CDR1 NNHDY, CDR2 SYVADS. CDR3 length: 13 amino acids.

Notes on this clone: All gene names here are mouse names. The read gets to within 4 residues of the CDR3 end, and the germline J gene fills in the rest. The genes are TRBV1 and TRBJ2-5; tentative D call: TRBD1 (6 bases). This CDR3 contains 16 residues. Germline loops: CDR1 NSQYPW, CDR2 LRSPGD (reference sequence). The V gene lost 3 bases and the J gene lost 1 base, with 14 bases spanning the gap. Partial CDR3 DNA: TGCACCTGCAGTGCCTCAATACAGGGATACCAAGAC. It codes for CTCSASIQGYQD. The entire CDR3 is CTCSASIQGYQDTQYF.

Turning to this clone: Here the gene names and germline are mouse. The CDR3 extends 4 residues past the end of the read, so its final part is completed from the germline J gene. V gene TRBV1 combines with J gene TRBJ2-5; 8 nucleotides line up with TRBD1. CDR3 length: 14 residues. Germline CDR1 NSQYPW, CDR2 LRSPGD (reference sequence). The CDR3 region is CTCSARTGGDTQYF. CDR3 DNA, as far as it was read: TGCACCTGCAGTGCACGAACAGGGGGAGAC.

There are a few counts of this clone. Mouse gene names apply. The read finishes 4 residues shy of the CDR3 end, and the germline J gene is used to complete it. The J gene is TRBJ1-1, the V gene TRBV13-3, with TRBD1 as a possible D gene (5 bases). V was trimmed by 0 bases and J by 4 bases, leaving 13 bases between them. The germline V gene has CDR1 NNHDY and CDR2 SYVADS. There are 15 residues in the CDR3. The CDR3 DNA, read in part, is TGTGCCAGCAGTGATGATTCGGGGGGAGGCACA. Protein: CASSDDSGGGT. From start to end, the CDR3 is CASSDDSGGGTEVFF.

This clone showed up just a few times. Here the gene names and germline are mouse. The CDR3 is cut off 4 residues early in the read; its end comes from the germline J gene. V usage is TRBV13-3 and J usage is TRBJ2-7; TRBD1 is a possible D gene (7 bases). CDR3 length equals 15 residues. Germline CDR1 reads NNHDY; CDR2 reads SYVADS. Trimming removed 1 base at V and 0 bases at J, with 11 bases between. CDR3 protein: CASSDTRGRSYEQYF. The sequenced part of the CDR3 DNA is TGTGCCAGCAGTGATACGAGGGGGCGCTCCTAT.

This clone was counted between two and nine times. Gene names are mouse gene names. The read finishes 4 residues shy of the CDR3 end, and the germline J gene is used to complete it. The V gene is TRBV13-3, the J gene TRBJ1-4; D may be TRBD1 (6 bases). The CDR3 totals 13 residues. Looked up from germline, CDR1 is NNHDY and CDR2 is SYVADS. The DNA read from the CDR3 is TGTGCCAGCAGTATACAGGGAACCGAA. Its protein is CASSIQGTE. The full CDR3 is CASSIQGTERLFF.

This clone was detected only a few times. Mouse names are used for the genes. The missing CDR3 end, 4 residues past where the read stops, is filled in from the germline J gene. The genes are TRBV1 and TRBJ2-2, with 7 bases matching TRBD1. V shed 0 bases and J 1 base; nucleotides not matched to a gene: 5. CDR1 and CDR2 (germline): NSQYPW, LRSPGD (reference sequence). This CDR3 has 17 amino acids. CDR3: CTCSADTHRGNTGQLYF. CDR3 bases read: TGCACCTGCAGTGCAGATACCCACAGGGGAAACACCGGG.

As regards this clone: Here the gene names and germline are mouse. The CDR3 protein is CASSRDLGTSAETLYF. Partial CDR3 DNA: TGTGCTAGCAGTAGAGATTTAGGGACTAGTGCAGAA. J is TRBJ2-3 and V is TRBV17; weak D call: TRBD2 (6 bases). The read ends 4 residues early relative to the CDR3; the germline J gene fills the gap. Germline CDR1 MNHDT, CDR2 YYDKIL. The V gene lost 0 bases and the J gene lost 0 bases, with 10 bases spanning the gap. CDR3 size: 16 residues.